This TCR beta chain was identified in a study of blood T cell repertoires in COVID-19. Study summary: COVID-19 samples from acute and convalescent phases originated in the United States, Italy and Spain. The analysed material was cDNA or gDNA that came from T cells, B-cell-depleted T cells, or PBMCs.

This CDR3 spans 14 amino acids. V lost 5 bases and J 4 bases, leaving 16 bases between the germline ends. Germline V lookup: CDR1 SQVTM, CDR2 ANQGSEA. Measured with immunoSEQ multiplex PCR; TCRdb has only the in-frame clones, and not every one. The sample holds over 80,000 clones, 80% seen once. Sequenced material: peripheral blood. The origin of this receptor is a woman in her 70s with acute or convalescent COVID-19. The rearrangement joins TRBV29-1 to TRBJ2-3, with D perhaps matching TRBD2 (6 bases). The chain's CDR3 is CSVSGGFEADTQYF. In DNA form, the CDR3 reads TGCAGCGTTTCCGGGGGATTTGAGGCAGATACGCAGTATTTT.